The T cell receptor beta chain under discussion was sequenced for a study of shared clonotypes between healthy human individuals. Method: immunoSEQ multiplex PCR; TCRdb's copy keeps in-frame clones and lacks some. Here the sample spans about 2.3 million clones, approximately 90% being singletons. Germline loops: CDR1 SNHLY, CDR2 FYNNEI. The CDR3 runs 13 residues. Between the trimmed V and J ends, which lost 6 bases and 3 bases, there was a span of 12 bases. Sequencing was done on a sample of naive CD4+ T cells from PBMCs. Subset specified: CD45RA+ positively selected. This clonotype was sampled from a man aged 18 to 30 in good health. Some clones in this sample may be carry-over from other donors' samples. The chain has TRBV2 and TRBJ2-7, with no clear D. The CDR3 reads CASRVGHVYEQYF. CDR3 sequence (DNA): TGTGCCAGCAGGGTTGGCCATGTCTACGAGCAGTACTTC.